This T cell receptor (beta chain) was profiled in a study of memory CD4+ T cells and cytomegalovirus serostatus. In the original processing: After removing out-of-frame reads, over 2 million distinct TCRbeta sequences remained. Libraries were prepared by immunoSEQ multiplex PCR; TCRdb keeps only in-frame clonotypes and omits some of them. That table gives V, J and clone size, and the DNA gave D and trimming. Of 30,000 to 40,000 clones in the sample, around 79% were seen once. Trimming shortened V by 6 bases and J by 9 bases, and 16 bases separated the two germline ends. CDR1 is SGHTS and CDR2 is YDEGEE in the germline V gene. This CDR3 is built from 13 residues. The sort gate was single viable CD3+CD4+CD8-CD45RO+ cells for memory CD4+ T cells.

The specimen was memory CD4+ T cells from blood. The chain joins TRBV5-8 to TRBJ2-1; TRBD1 might be the D (6 bases). This clonotype was obtained from an adult in good health and CMV-seropositive. In nucleotides, the CDR3 is TGTGCCAGCACACGAACAGGGTTTAGTGAGCAGTTCTTC. Its protein product is CASTRTGFSEQFF.